The 11 T cell receptor beta chains given below trace back to one sample, sequenced in a study of radiotherapy plus CTLA-4 blockade in lung cancer. Libraries were prepared by immunoSEQ multiplex PCR; TCRdb keeps only in-frame clonotypes and omits some of them. The profile covers 50,000 or so clones, with more than 60% appearing a single time and around 3.2% taken by the ten largest. The specimen comprised peripheral blood, sampled from a patient treated with radiotherapy plus ipilimumab. The receptors come from a human donor with non-small cell lung cancer who had a partial response to radiotherapy plus ipilimumab.

The J gene is TRBJ1-3, the V gene TRBV10-3; 11 nucleotides line up with TRBD1. This CDR3 is built from 17 residues. Unmatched junction bases numbered 6, after V lost 1 base and J lost 4 bases. The germline CDR1 and CDR2 sequences are ENHRY and SYGVKD. The CDR3, as DNA: TGTGCCATCAGTGAGTTTCGGACAGGGGGCTGGGGAAACACCATATATTTT. Protein: CAISEFRTGGWGNTIYF.

The chain links TRBV9 to TRBJ1-3; TRBD1 might be the D (5 bases). The CDR3 is 16 residues long. CDR1 SGDLS and CDR2 YYNGEE come from the germline V gene. Trimming took off 0 bases at V and 2 bases at J, with 12 bases between the two ends. Written as DNA, the CDR3 is TGTGCCAGCAGCGTAGGGGGCGGCGGGACTGGAAACACCATATATTTT. Amino acid sequence: CASSVGGGGTGNTIYF.

The chain uses TRBV7-8 and TRBJ1-1; 7 nucleotides line up with TRBD1. Germline trimming cut 3 bases from V and 2 bases from J; bases unmatched to any gene: 6. Germline assignment: CDR1 SGHVS and CDR2 FQNEAQ. The CDR3 consists of 15 residues. CDR3 DNA sequence: TGTGCCAGCAGCTTTGCCGGGACAGTAAACACTGAAGCTTTCTTT. Translation: CASSFAGTVNTEAFF.

This clone was detected once. The V gene is TRBV5-6, the J gene TRBJ2-5, with D maybe TRBD1 (5 bases). This CDR3 is 14 amino acids long. V was cut by 7 bases and J by 1 base, with 14 bases left in between. CDR1 is SGHDT, CDR2 YYEEEE, per germline. The CDR3 DNA reads TGTGCCAGCTTCCTGACAGTTGTCCAAGAGACCCAGTACTTC. This codes for CASFLTVVQETQYF.

The V call is TRBV11-2, the J call TRBJ1-1; TRBD1 aligns across 10 bases. The germline V gene encodes CDR1 SGHAT and CDR2 FQNNGV. The CDR3 has 15 residues. Losses at the gene ends were 5 bases for V and 4 bases for J; bases not matched to a gene: 7. The CDR3 bases are TGTGCCAGCAGCGACGAAAGGACAGGGGGCACTGAAGCTTTCTTT. Encoded protein: CASSDERTGGTEAFF. Full variable domain (outside the CDR3, taken from reference TRBV11-2 and TRBJ1-1): EAGVAQSPRYKIIEKRQSVAFWCNPISGHATLYWYQQILGQGPKLLIQFQNNGVVDDSQLPKDRFSAERLKGVDSTLKIQPAKLEDSAVYLCASSDERTGGTEAFFGQGTRLTVV.

This clone was seen a few times. V usage is TRBV9 and J usage is TRBJ2-7, with D perhaps matching TRBD2 (5 bases). CDR1 is SGDLS and CDR2 is YYNGEE in the germline V gene. Deletions cut 4 bases from V and 9 bases from J, with 17 bases between. This CDR3 has 13 amino acids. CDR3 loop: CASSSPTGIGQYF. In DNA form, the CDR3 reads TGTGCCAGCAGCTCACCGACGGGAATAGGGCAGTACTTC. The variable domain in full, with the rest retrieved from reference TRBV9 and TRBJ2-7, is DSGVTQTPKHLITATGQRVTLRCSPRSGDLSVYWYQQSLDQGLQFLIQYYNGEERAKGNILERFSAQQFPDLHSELNLSSLELGDSALYFCASSSPTGIGQYFGPGTRLTVT.

V is TRBV19 and J is TRBJ1-1; 8 bases map to TRBD1. CDR1 and CDR2 from the germline V gene are LNHDA and SQIVND (reference sequence). The CDR3 runs 15 residues. The V segment lost 6 bases and the J segment 1 base; nucleotides outside the gene matches: 7. Here the CDR3 DNA reads TGTGCCAGTAGGCGAACAGGGGGAGGGAACACTGAAGCTTTCTTT. Amino acid sequence: CASRRTGGGNTEAFF.

The chain carries TRBV29-1 and TRBJ2-5; 10 nucleotides match TRBD1. The CDR3 is 15 amino acids. Losses at the gene ends were 4 bases for V and 5 bases for J; bases not matched to a gene: 10. CDR1 and CDR2 from the germline V gene are SQVTM and ANQGSEA. The CDR3 sequence is CSVGGGQGSWETQYF. The CDR3 DNA is TGCAGCGTTGGAGGGGGACAGGGGTCATGGGAGACCCAGTACTTC.

V is TRBV28 and J is TRBJ1-2; tentative D call: TRBD1 (6 bases). This CDR3 has 16 amino acids. V lost 6 bases to trimming and J lost 3 bases, with 20 bases between them. Germline CDR1 and CDR2: MDHEN and SYDVKM. CDR3 loop: CASRLPAGGRDYGYTF. CDR3 nucleotides: TGTGCCAGCAGACTCCCTGCTGGGGGCCGAGACTATGGCTACACCTTC.

The V and J genes are TRBV19 and TRBJ1-1; 7 bases align to TRBD1. V lost 3 bases to trimming and J lost 5 bases; unmatched junction nucleotides: 6. Germline assignment: CDR1 LNHDA and CDR2 SQIVND (reference sequence). The CDR3 covers 14 residues. Here the CDR3 DNA reads TGTGCCAGTAGTATGACAGGGCCCGGGACTGAAGCTTTCTTT. It translates to CASSMTGPGTEAFF.

The genes are TRBV19 and TRBJ2-2, with 7 positions matching TRBD1. Trimming cost V 7 bases and J 2 bases; bases outside gene matches: 7. This CDR3 contains 15 residues. Germline V lookup: CDR1 LNHDA, CDR2 SQIVND (reference sequence). The CDR3 coding sequence is TGTGCCAGTACCGAGGACAGGTTCAACACCGGGGAGCTGTTTTTT. Protein: CASTEDRFNTGELFF.